The present entry profiles one T cell receptor (beta chain) with its context. Its specificity is unknown. Profiled with immunoSEQ multiplex PCR; TCRdb holds only in-frame clones, not every one. The data contain 9,000 to 13,000 clones, just over 90% of them singletons. Germline values: CDR1 SGHNT, CDR2 YENEEA. Trimming left V 4 bases short and J 5 bases short, with 12 bases between. The CDR3 consists of 14 residues. Over chemoradiotherapy, repertoires were sampled more than once. This specimen comes from a study of chemoradiotherapy in HPV16-positive cancers. Study-wide background: Candidate HPV-specific T-cell clones and common TCR motifs came from functional assays in a couple of HPV16-positive patients.

General study results and limits: Better recurrence-free survival went with HPV-responsive T-cell expansion in HPV16-positive patients.

The receptor was isolated from a human donor with HPV-associated anogenital cancer. The V and J genes are TRBV11-3 and TRBJ2-1; D perhaps matches TRBD2 (6 bases). Sequences were derived from blood, sampled from a patient who underwent chemoradiotherapy. The CDR3, as DNA: TGTGCCAGCAGCTGGGACTCCCAGAACAATGAGCAGTTCTTC. Protein product: CASSWDSQNNEQFF. Full variable domain (remainder filled in from reference TRBV11-3 and TRBJ2-1): EAGVVQSPRYKIIEKKQPVAFWCNPISGHNTLYWYLQNLGQGPELLIRYENEEAVDDSQLPKDRFSAERLKGVDSTLKIQPAELGDSAVYLCASSWDSQNNEQFFGPGTRLTVL.